These 29 T cell receptor beta chains originate from one sample sequenced in a study of tumor and adjacent non-tumor tissue in lung cancer. Three rounds of nested PCR, following a modified ARM-PCR protocol, produced the TCRbeta library. Each CDR3 protein is one row after TCRdb ran MiXCR on the multiplex PCR reads. The table shows more than 55,000 distinct CDR3 sequences, with 61% occurring only once. RNA was extracted from bulk tissue without any cell sorting. This non-tumor lung sample came from over 3 cm beyond the tumor edge. Source material: distant non-tumor lung tissue. Receptors originate from a man in his 70s with non-small cell lung cancer.

On this clonotype: Sequence at one end of the junction differs from germline and may be a read error. The V call is TRBV10-3, the J call TRBJ2-3; D is possibly TRBD2 (6 bases). There are 16 residues in the CDR3. Germline V gene lookup returns CDR1 ENHRY and CDR2 SYGVKD. The CDR3 loop is CAVSESGVGISDTQYF. CDR3 nucleotide sequence: TGTGCCGTCAGTGAGTCGGGGGTAGGCATTTCAGATACGCAGTATTTT.

In regard to this clonotype: One end of the junction fails to match germline, which may point to a read error. The chain recombines TRBV6-1 with TRBJ2-2; weak D call: TRBD1 (6 bases). CDR3 length equals 16 residues. CDR1 is MNHNS, CDR2 SASEGT, per germline. CDR3 coding DNA: TGTGACAGCGGTGATTCACAGGGTTCGGACACCGGGGAGCTGTTATTT. It specifies CDSGDSQGSDTGELLF.

For this clonotype: Here the CDR3 omits its conserved ending phenylalanine or tryptophan, so a read error is the likely source. It is unclear where the CDR3 begins or ends on the DNA, so no DNA is shown, and the CDR3 is as TCRdb lists it. The chain combines TRBV11-2 with TRBJ2-6. With termini counted, the CDR3 has 13 amino acids. Germline lookup yields CDR1 SGHAT and CDR2 FQNNGV. The CDR3: CASSFPGANVPTS.

The sample holds a few counts of this clonotype. A much larger clone is a single base away; this may be a read error. J is TRBJ2-7 and V is TRBV12-3 or TRBV12-4; D tentatively reads TRBD1 or TRBD2 (6 bases each). The germline V and J ends were trimmed by 5 bases and 9 bases, with 17 bases remaining between them. CDR3 length: 13 amino acids. The CDR3 loop reads CASSRYNGGVQYF. Here the CDR3 DNA reads TGTGCCAGCAGTCGATACAACGGGGGCGTGCAGTACTTC.

Points on this clonotype: This likely comes from a read error, as the CDR3 has no conserved phenylalanine or tryptophan at its end. The rearrangement uses TRBV11-2 and TRBJ2-2; D is uncertain. The CDR3 is made up of 12 amino acids. Germline CDR1 SGHAT, CDR2 FQNNGV. CDR3 DNA sequence: TGTACCAGCAGCTTTCATGTCGGGGAGCTGTTTTCT. Translation: CTSSFHVGELFS.

The chain links TRBV20-1 to TRBJ2-3; 8 bases align to TRBD2. Germline V CDR1 and CDR2: DFQATT, SNEGSKA (reference sequence). Unmatched junction bases numbered 9, after V lost 3 bases and J lost 4 bases. The CDR3 is 15 amino acids. CDR3 nucleotides: TGCAGTGCTAGGAGTTCGGGGGGGCGCGCAGATACGCAGTATTTT. Protein sequence: CSARSSGGRADTQYF.

This clonotype showed up many times. The rearrangement links TRBV10-2 to TRBJ1-1; perhaps TRBD1 as D (6 bases). Per the germline V gene, CDR1 is WSHSY and CDR2 is SAAADI. The CDR3 extends over 15 amino acids. V gave up 3 bases and J gave up 1 base, with 12 bases separating them. The CDR3 DNA follows: TGCGCCAGCAGTGAAACGGGACACTGGAACACTGAAGCTTTCTTT. Residues: CASSETGHWNTEAFF.

A remark on this clonotype: Relative to the germline gene, one junction end is altered; a read error may explain this. V is TRBV5-5 and J is TRBJ2-1; 12 bases are a match to TRBD2. CDR3 size: 20 residues. Germline CDR1 is SGHKS and CDR2 is YYEKEE (reference sequence). CDR3 loop: CASSLHGLAGSLWGLNGQFF. For the CDR3, the DNA is TGTGCCAGCAGCTTGCATGGACTAGCGGGAAGTCTATGGGGTCTGAATGGGCAGTTCTTC.

As regards this clonotype: Its ends do not fully match the called genes, so a read error is possible. This chain links TRBV6-4 with TRBJ2-1; TRBD1 matches 8 bases. The CDR3 totals 15 residues. From germline, CDR1 is MRHNA and CDR2 SNTAGT. CDR3 DNA: TGTGCCAGCAGTGACTATGGGACAGGCTACAAAGAGCAGTTCTTC. This gives the protein CASSDYGTGYKEQFF.

This clonotype was seen a few times. The V call is TRBV7-2, the J call TRBJ1-5; D is unclear. CDR1 is SGHTA, CDR2 FQGNSA, per germline. Trimming removed 2 bases at V and 4 bases at J, with 6 bases between. The CDR3 consists of 13 residues. The CDR3 region has the DNA TGTGCCAGCAGCTTAATTTGGAATCAGCCCCAGCATTTT. This codes for CASSLIWNQPQHF.

This clonotype was counted only a few times. Mismatch with germline at one junction end may stem from a read error. The rearrangement joins TRBV28 to TRBJ2-5; the D gene is possibly TRBD1 (5 bases). Germline CDR1 is MDHEN and CDR2 is SYDVKM. The CDR3 runs 15 residues. CDR3 protein: CASSFLRTTQETHYF. The CDR3 nucleotides read TGTGCCAGCAGTTTCCTTCGGACAACCCAAGAGACCCATTACTTC.

Of note for this clonotype: One junction end does not reproduce the germline sequence, and a read error may be involved. This sequence joins TRBV5-4 and TRBJ2-3; 7 bases agree with TRBD1. The CDR3 contains 16 residues. Germline V gene lookup returns CDR1 SGHNT and CDR2 YYREEE (reference sequence). The CDR3 nucleotides are TGTGCCAGCAGCTTCAGACAGGGAAGGACCACAGGTACGCAGTATTTT. Its protein is CASSFRQGRTTGTQYF.

The sample holds many counts of this clonotype. The CDR3 here is CSVEASYTDTQYF. The CDR3 nucleotides read TGCAGCGTTGAGGCCTCCTACACAGATACGCAGTATTTT. The rearrangement joins TRBV29-1 to TRBJ2-3; no clear D gene. CDR1 is SQVTM, CDR2 ANQGSEA, per germline. The CDR3 is 13 residues long. V was cut by 3 bases and J by 2 bases, with 9 bases left in between.

In this sample, this clonotype turned up a few times. Just one base apart from a much larger clone, this may be a read error. V gene TRBV6-1 combines with J gene TRBJ2-1, with 12 positions matching TRBD2. Germline CDR1 MNHNS, CDR2 SASEGT. The CDR3 spans 14 residues. This CDR3 is CASKRLAGVNERFF. The CDR3 region has the DNA TGTGCCAGCAAAAGACTAGCGGGAGTAAATGAGCGGTTCTTC.

As regards this clonotype: Being one base from a much bigger clone, this may be a read error. The gene calls are TRBV28 and TRBJ2-7; D is possibly TRBD2 (6 bases). The V gene's germline CDR1 is MDHEN and CDR2 SYDVKM. The CDR3 totals 13 residues. The CDR3: CDSSLRDWAGQYF. CDR3 coding DNA: TGTGACAGCAGCCTCCGGGACTGGGCTGGGCAGTACTTC.

Comments on this clonotype: A much larger clonotype is one base distant, so this may be a read error. The genes are TRBV28 and TRBJ2-1; D may be TRBD1 (5 bases). The CDR3 totals 15 residues. Germline loops: CDR1 MDHEN, CDR2 SYDVKM. V was pared by 4 bases and J by 0 bases, with 10 bases between. For the CDR3, the DNA is TGTGCCAGCAGTTATAGGGGTTACTCCTACAATGAGCAGTTCTTC. Translated: CASSYRGYSYNEQFF.

In the case of this clonotype: With a much larger clone just one base away, this may be a read error. The chain is built from TRBV5-6 and TRBJ1-1; the D is unclear. This CDR3 has 15 amino acids. Germline V CDR1 and CDR2: SGHDT, YYEEEE. V was trimmed by 0 bases and J by 4 bases, leaving 13 bases between them. The CDR3: CASSLVSSFSTEAFF. The CDR3 DNA follows: TGTGCCAGCAGCTTGGTGTCGAGCTTTAGCACTGAAGCTTTCTTT.

For this clonotype: It may be a read error: a sequence one base away is much more abundant. The chain joins TRBV6-5 to TRBJ2-5; D is undetermined. Germline V gene data show CDR1 as MNHEY and CDR2 as SVGAGI. The CDR3 is 15 residues long. Here the CDR3 reads CASSPIRPSQETRYF. CDR3 nucleotides: TGTGCCAGCAGTCCAATCAGGCCCTCCCAAGAGACCCGGTACTTC.

With regard to this clonotype: Germline is not matched at one junction end, which may reflect a read error. This sequence joins TRBV11-2 and TRBJ2-4; TRBD1 is a possible D gene (5 bases). The CDR3 has 15 amino acids. Germline assignment: CDR1 SGHAT and CDR2 FQNNGV. DNA for the CDR3: TGTGCCAGCAGCCCCGAAGGGGCGGCCATAAACATTCGGCACTTC. As protein: CASSPEGAAINIRHF.

The chain employs TRBV7-8 and TRBJ1-5; no clear D gene. V was cut by 4 bases and J by 3 bases, with 19 bases left in between. The CDR3 is made up of 17 amino acids. CDR1 and CDR2 from the germline V gene are SGHVS and FQNEAQ. The CDR3 DNA sequence: TGTGCCAGCAGCTCGGGTCGGACTGAGTCACACAATCAGCCCCAGCATTTT. Protein product: CASSSGRTESHNQPQHF.

A note on this clonotype: This may be a read error, as it is one base from a much larger clone. This sequence joins TRBV6-5 and TRBJ2-2; possibly TRBD1 for D (6 bases). Germline CDR1 and CDR2: MNHEY and SVGAGI. The CDR3 is 14 residues long. The ends were cut back, 6 bases at V and 4 bases at J, with 12 bases in the middle. The CDR3 nucleotides are TGTGCCAGCAGAACACAGGGTAGCACCGGGGAGCTGTTTTTT. This encodes CASRTQGSTGELFF.

Worth noting for this clonotype: A much larger clone differs from this one at a single base, so this may be a read error. This rearrangement joins TRBV6-2 or TRBV6-3 to TRBJ2-7, with TRBD1 matching 12 bases. This CDR3 contains 15 residues. Germline V lookup: CDR1 MNHEY, CDR2 SVGEGT. CDR3 nucleotides: TGTGTCAGCATCAACTTGGCGGGACAGGGGGCAAGAAGGTACTTC. Its translation is CVSINLAGQGARRYF.

The rearrangement uses TRBV4-2 and TRBJ2-7; D remains unclear. The CDR3 has 15 amino acids. Germline-derived CDR1 and CDR2 are LGHNA and YNFKEQ. CDR3 nucleotides: TGTACCAGCAGCCAAGTATCTAGTGGACCCTACGAGCAGTACGTC. Translating gives CTSSQVSSGPYEQYV.

This clonotype was seen ten or more times. V gene TRBV5-4 combines with J gene TRBJ2-7; 9 positions agree with TRBD1. Germline lookup yields CDR1 SGHNT and CDR2 YYREEE (reference sequence). The CDR3 contains 14 residues. Trimming removed 3 bases from V and 0 bases from J; junction bases left unmatched: 1. CDR3 DNA: TGTGCCAGCAGCTGGGACAGGGCCTCCTACGAGCAGTACTTC. This encodes CASSWDRASYEQYF.

For this clonotype: This is likely a read error, given that the CDR3 carries no conserved phenylalanine or tryptophan at its end. The CDR3 DNA reads as TGCAGCGTGGCCGGGGCCGCCGGGAATGAACAGTTCGTC. The encoded protein is CSVAGAAGNEQFV. The J gene is TRBJ2-1, the V gene TRBV29-1, with D perhaps TRBD1 or TRBD2 (5 bases each). The germline V gene has CDR1 SQVTM and CDR2 ANQGSEA. The CDR3 sequence is 13 residues long.

In regard to this clonotype: A much more abundant neighbour one base away suggests this may be a read error. The V call is TRBV12-3 or TRBV12-4, the J call TRBJ2-3; 7 positions match TRBD1. With 9 bases clipped from V and 6 bases from J, the junction kept 18 bases outside the gene matches. The CDR3 sequence is 16 residues long. DNA for the CDR3: TGTGCCAGGCTTTTGGGGGCGACAGGGATATCGGATACGCAGTATTTT. Translated: CARLLGATGISDTQYF.

DNA of the CDR3: TGTGCCAGCAGTTACTTTATGGGGGGGCAAGGGATCCAGTACTTC. This codes for CASSYFMGGQGIQYF. This rearrangement joins TRBV6-6 to TRBJ2-5, with D perhaps matching TRBD2 (7 bases). This CDR3 has 15 amino acids. The V end lost 1 base, the J end lost 10 bases, and 19 bases lay between the germline ends. Per germline, CDR1 MNHNY and CDR2 SVGAGI (reference sequence).

Remarks on this clonotype: The conserved closing phenylalanine or tryptophan is absent in this CDR3, likely reflecting a read error. This chain connects TRBV4-1 to TRBJ1-2; perhaps TRBD1 as D (6 bases). There are 17 residues in the CDR3. Germline assignment: CDR1 MGHRA and CDR2 YSYEKL. The DNA for the CDR3 is TGCGCCAGCGGCCATCAGGATGGGACAACGTCATGGTATGGCTACACCTCC. Protein product: CASGHQDGTTSWYGYTS.

This chain links TRBV6-1 with TRBJ2-7; D is uncertain. The V end lost 7 bases, the J end lost 1 base, and 14 bases lay between the germline ends. Germline V gives CDR1 MNHNS, CDR2 SASEGT. The length of the CDR3 is 14 residues. The CDR3 DNA reads TGTGCCAGCAACCGCCGGGCCTCTTCCTACGAGCAGTACTTC. Amino acid sequence: CASNRRASSYEQYF.